This passage covers 21 T cell receptor beta chains from one sample sequenced in a study of CD8 T cells in Susac syndrome (dated by TCRdb to between 2017 and 2020). The library came from the immunoSEQ multiplex PCR assay. RNA was extracted using the RNeasy kit, and roughly 0.5 to 1 ug of the RNA was reverse transcribed with random hexamers. Using fastp at Q25 and MiXCR, TCRdb reprocessed the public reads and kept productive beta chains. Each CDR3 protein appears once, grouped with its most common genes and DNA. The sample includes approximately 200,000 distinct CDR3 sequences, with more than 90% observed a single time. The ten largest clones take up around 0.085% of the sample. Material: CD4+ T cells from PBMCs. Source of these receptors: a human donor with multiple sclerosis.

V usage is TRBV9 and J usage is TRBJ2-7; TRBD1 matches at 7 bases. J lost 0 bases, V lost 2 bases, and 2 bases had no gene match. Germline CDR1 and CDR2: SGDLS and YYNGEE. CDR3 length equals 14 residues. CDR3 protein: CASSVTGASYEQYF. Here the CDR3 DNA reads TGTGCCAGCAGCGTCACAGGGGCCTCCTACGAGCAGTACTTC. The whole variable domain, filled in from reference TRBV9 and TRBJ2-7, reads DSGVTQTPKHLITATGQRVTLRCSPRSGDLSVYWYQQSLDQGLQFLIQYYNGEERAKGNILERFSAQQFPDLHSELNLSSLELGDSALYFCASSVTGASYEQYFGPGTRLTVT.

The V gene is TRBV20-1, the J gene TRBJ2-3; 7 bases are shared with TRBD1. Germline trimming cut 3 bases from V and 4 bases from J; bases unmatched to any gene: 7. The CDR3 has 14 residues. Looked up from germline, CDR1 is DFQATT and CDR2 is SNEGSKA (reference sequence). This CDR3 is CSASQGERADTQYF. CDR3 nucleotides: TGCAGTGCTAGCCAGGGGGAAAGGGCAGATACGCAGTATTTT.

The V and J genes are TRBV3-1 and TRBJ2-7; 7 bases are shared with TRBD1. The CDR3 totals 15 residues. Trimming took 1 base from V and 3 from J; bases not matched to a gene: 6. Germline lookup yields CDR1 LGHDT and CDR2 YNNKEL (reference sequence). The CDR3: CASSQGQGEIYEQYF. The CDR3 nucleotides are TGTGCCAGCAGCCAAGGGCAGGGGGAGATCTACGAGCAGTACTTC.

The V call is TRBV12-3 or TRBV12-4, the J call TRBJ2-2; D ambiguous. V dropped 1 base and J dropped 1 base, with 4 bases sitting between them. The CDR3 is 14 amino acids. CDR3 nucleotide sequence: TGTGCCAGCAGTTTAGTAAGGAACACCGGGGAGCTGTTTTTT. It codes for CASSLVRNTGELFF.

The V gene is TRBV3-1, the J gene TRBJ2-1; 14 bases agree with TRBD2. The trim removed 0 bases at V and 3 bases at J, leaving 1 base unmatched. Germline CDR1 reads LGHDT; CDR2 reads YNNKEL (reference sequence). CDR3 length: 17 amino acids. For the CDR3, the DNA is TGTGCCAGCAGCCAAGAAGGACTAGCGGGAGGCTACAATGAGCAGTTCTTC. Protein product: CASSQEGLAGGYNEQFF.

The chain uses TRBV20-1 and TRBJ1-1; D unclear. The CDR3 is 14 amino acids. The germline V gene has CDR1 DFQATT and CDR2 SNEGSKA (reference sequence). V shed 0 bases and J shed 3 bases, with 11 bases lying between them. CDR3 bases: TGCAGTGCTAGAGATCGCCGGCATTACACTGAAGCTTTCTTT. Translated, it gives CSARDRRHYTEAFF.

The chain recombines TRBV12-3 or TRBV12-4 with TRBJ2-7; maybe TRBD2 (7 bases). CDR3 length: 13 residues. Trimming cost V 5 bases and J 7 bases, with 15 bases left between them. The CDR3 DNA reads as TGTGCCAGCAGTCCCCGGGGGGCGAGGGAGCAGTACTTC. The encoded protein is CASSPRGAREQYF.

The chain recombines TRBV5-1 with TRBJ2-5; no reliable D call. In germline, CDR1 is SGHRS, CDR2 YFSETQ. V was trimmed by 3 bases and J by 5 bases, leaving 11 bases between them. The length of the CDR3 is 13 residues. The DNA of the CDR3 is TGCGCCAGCAGCTACTACTCCGGTGAGACCCAGTACTTC. As protein: CASSYYSGETQYF.

The J gene is TRBJ1-3, the V gene TRBV7-9; no clear D. The CDR3 is 14 amino acids. V shed 1 base and J shed 0 bases, with 4 bases lying between them. Germline lookup yields CDR1 SEHNR and CDR2 FQNEAQ (reference sequence). CDR3 sequence: CASSLGTSGNTIYF. The CDR3 coding sequence is TGTGCCAGCAGCTTAGGCACCTCTGGAAACACCATATATTTT.

This rearrangement joins TRBV13 to TRBJ2-3, with D unclear. The length of the CDR3 is 12 residues. Trimming shortened V by 5 bases and J by 5 bases, and 8 bases separated the two germline ends. The germline V gene has CDR1 PRHDT and CDR2 FYEKMQ (reference sequence). The CDR3 coding sequence is TGTGCCAGCAGCCCCCAAAAAGATACGCAGTATTTT. Protein: CASSPQKDTQYF.

This clonotype was observed once. This sequence joins TRBV30 and TRBJ2-3; TRBD2 might be the D (5 bases). The CDR3 has 12 residues. The germline CDR1 and CDR2 sequences are GTSNPN and SVGIG (reference sequence). Trimming stripped 5 bases from V and 6 bases from J, with 12 bases between. The CDR3 is CAWVSSSDTQYF. CDR3 bases: TGTGCCTGGGTTTCTAGCTCGGATACGCAGTATTTT.

This chain uses TRBV10-3 with TRBJ2-1, with TRBD2 matching over 10 bases. The V gene end was trimmed by 0 bases and the J gene end by 7 bases; junction bases not matched to a gene: 6. Germline V lookup: CDR1 ENHRY, CDR2 SYGVKD. This CDR3 is 16 amino acids long. For the CDR3, the DNA is TGTGCCATCAGTGAGTCGCTAGCGGGAGTTAGTAATGAGCAGTTCTTC. Translated, it gives CAISESLAGVSNEQFF.

V usage is TRBV7-2 and J usage is TRBJ2-5; D may be TRBD1 (5 bases). There are 12 residues in the CDR3. Germline V gives CDR1 SGHTA, CDR2 FQGNSA. V lost 7 bases, J lost 5 bases, and 11 bases lay in between. CDR3 nucleotides: TGTGCCAGCACTGGGTCAGGGGAGACCCAGTACTTC. Encoded protein: CASTGSGETQYF.

The chain combines TRBV30 with TRBJ1-1; D uncertain. Germline V gene sequence: CDR1 GTSNPN, CDR2 SVGIG (reference sequence). The CDR3 runs to 11 residues. Trimming cost V 5 bases and J 1 base, with 5 bases left between them. The DNA for the CDR3 is TGTGCCTGGTTGGCGAACACTGAAGCTTTCTTT. It yields the protein CAWLANTEAFF.

This clonotype showed up just once. The rearrangement uses TRBV7-9 and TRBJ2-1; 12 bases align to TRBD2. The germline gives CDR1 SEHNR, CDR2 FQNEAQ (reference sequence). There are 16 residues in the CDR3. V lost 5 bases and J lost 12; bases outside the gene matches: 14. The CDR3 DNA reads as TGTGCCAGCAGCCCAAAATATAGACTAGCGGGGGAAGGGCAGTTCTTC. It codes for CASSPKYRLAGEGQFF.

The rearrangement links TRBV3-1 to TRBJ2-7; D gene uncertain. Germline V gene data show CDR1 as LGHDT and CDR2 as YNNKEL (reference sequence). The CDR3 is made up of 12 amino acids. V lost 1 base and J lost 9, with 10 bases in between. CDR3 nucleotide sequence: TGTGCCAGCAGCCAAGGCCCGACTGTGCAGTACTTC. It encodes CASSQGPTVQYF.

V usage is TRBV3-1 and J usage is TRBJ2-2; 7 bases map to TRBD2. The CDR3 is made up of 14 amino acids. V was clipped by 6 bases and J by 6 bases; unmatched bases: 7. Germline CDR1 and CDR2: LGHDT and YNNKEL (reference sequence). This CDR3 reads CASRRDYGAGELFF. The CDR3 DNA reads TGTGCCAGCAGAAGGGACTATGGGGCCGGGGAGCTGTTTTTT.

This chain joins TRBV18 and TRBJ2-1, with TRBD2 matching over 12 bases. Germline-derived CDR1 and CDR2 are KGHSH and LQKENI. The CDR3 sequence is 16 residues long. Losses at the gene ends were 2 bases for V and 6 bases for J; bases not matched to a gene: 5. CDR3 loop: CASSPFRTSGANEQFF. CDR3 DNA sequence: TGTGCCAGCTCACCATTCCGGACTAGCGGGGCCAATGAGCAGTTCTTC.

V is TRBV3-1 and J is TRBJ2-7; 7 bases line up with TRBD1. This CDR3 has 15 amino acids. V was clipped by 2 bases and J by 2 bases; unmatched bases: 6. In germline, CDR1 is LGHDT, CDR2 YNNKEL (reference sequence). The CDR3 DNA reads TGTGCCAGCAGCCAATGGGGGACAGCCGCCTACGAGCAGTACTTC. As protein: CASSQWGTAAYEQYF.

CDR3 coding DNA: TGTGCCAGCAGCGTAGGGACGGTCGCATACGAGCAGTACTTC. It codes for CASSVGTVAYEQYF. This chain uses TRBV9 with TRBJ2-7; the D is unclear. The CDR3 runs to 14 residues. The germline V gene encodes CDR1 SGDLS and CDR2 YYNGEE. V lost 0 bases to trimming and J lost 4 bases, with 11 bases between them.

This CDR3 reads CSVEQGSNVLTF. The CDR3 nucleotides are TGCAGCGTTGAGCAGGGGAGTAACGTCCTGACTTTC. The chain employs TRBV29-1 and TRBJ2-6; D possibly corresponds to TRBD1 (6 bases). This CDR3 is 12 amino acids long. Germline values: CDR1 SQVTM, CDR2 ANQGSEA. Between the trimmed V and J ends, which lost 3 bases and 10 bases, there was a span of 10 bases.